This T cell receptor beta chain was recovered during a study of T cell responses to AZD1222 COVID-19 vaccine. Germline loops: CDR1 LNHDA, CDR2 SQIVND (reference sequence). The CDR3 is 18 residues long. Deletions cut 0 bases from V and 0 bases from J, with 15 bases between. Libraries were prepared by immunoSEQ multiplex PCR; TCRdb keeps only in-frame clonotypes and omits some of them. The sample shows 90,000 to 120,000 clones, just under 95% of them seen only once. The specimen comprised peripheral blood, sampled on day 0 of AZD1222 vaccination. The source of this sequence is an adult in good health. The chain joins TRBV19 to TRBJ2-1, with D possibly TRBD1 on 5 matching bases. The CDR3 here is CASSIEGRGWGSYNEQFF. The CDR3 nucleotides read TGTGCCAGTAGTATAGAGGGAAGGGGTTGGGGCTCCTACAATGAGCAGTTCTTC.